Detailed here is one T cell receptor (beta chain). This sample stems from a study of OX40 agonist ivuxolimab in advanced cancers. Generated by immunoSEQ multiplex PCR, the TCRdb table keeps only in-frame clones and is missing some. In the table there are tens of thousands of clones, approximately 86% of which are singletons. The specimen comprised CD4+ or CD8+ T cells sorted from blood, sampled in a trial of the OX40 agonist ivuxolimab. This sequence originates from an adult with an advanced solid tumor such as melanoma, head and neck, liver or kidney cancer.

CDR3 sequence (DNA): TGTGCCAGCAGCTTCTGGACTAGCGGGACCAATGAGCAGTTCTTC. Its protein is CASSFWTSGTNEQFF. V gene TRBV7-2 combines with J gene TRBJ2-1; 12 bases are shared with TRBD2. Per germline, CDR1 SGHTA and CDR2 FQGNSA. J was trimmed by 6 bases and V by 3 bases; bases with no gene match: 3. This CDR3 region has 15 residues.